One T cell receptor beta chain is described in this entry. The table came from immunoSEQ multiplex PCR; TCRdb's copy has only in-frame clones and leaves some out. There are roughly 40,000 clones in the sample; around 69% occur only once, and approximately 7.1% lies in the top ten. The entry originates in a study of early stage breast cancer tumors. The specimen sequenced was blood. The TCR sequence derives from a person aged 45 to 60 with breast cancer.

CDR3 sequence: CASTSGSSETQYF. The CDR3, as DNA: TGTGCCAGCACTAGCGGGAGTTCGGAGACCCAGTACTTC. The V gene is TRBV28, the J gene TRBJ2-5; 10 positions match TRBD2. The junction had 4 bases not matched to a gene; V was cut back by 7 bases and J by 5 bases. The CDR3 covers 13 residues. Germline CDR1 is MDHEN and CDR2 is SYDVKM.